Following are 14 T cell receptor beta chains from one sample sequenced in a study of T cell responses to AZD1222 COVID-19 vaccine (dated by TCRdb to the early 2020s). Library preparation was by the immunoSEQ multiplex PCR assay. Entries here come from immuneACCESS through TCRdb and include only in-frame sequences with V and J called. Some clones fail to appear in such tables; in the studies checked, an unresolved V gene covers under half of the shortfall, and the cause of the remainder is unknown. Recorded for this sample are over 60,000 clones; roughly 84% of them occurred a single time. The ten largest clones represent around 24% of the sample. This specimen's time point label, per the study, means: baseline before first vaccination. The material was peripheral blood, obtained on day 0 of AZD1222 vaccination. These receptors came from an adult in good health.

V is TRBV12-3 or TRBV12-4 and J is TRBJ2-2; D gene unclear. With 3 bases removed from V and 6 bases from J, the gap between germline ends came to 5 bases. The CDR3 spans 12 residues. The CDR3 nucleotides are TGTGCCAGCAGTTTGGGGTCCGGGGAGCTGTTTTTT. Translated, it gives CASSLGSGELFF.

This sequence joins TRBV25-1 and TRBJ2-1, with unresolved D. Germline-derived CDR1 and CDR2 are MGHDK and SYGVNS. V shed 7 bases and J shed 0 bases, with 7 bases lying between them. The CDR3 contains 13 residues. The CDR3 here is CASTVASYNEQFF. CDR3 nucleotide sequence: TGTGCCAGCACGGTCGCCTCCTACAATGAGCAGTTCTTC. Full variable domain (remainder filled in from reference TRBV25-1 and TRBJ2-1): EADIYQTPRYLVIGTGKKITLECSQTMGHDKMYWYQQDPGMELHLIHYSYGVNSTEKGDLSSESTVSRIRTEHFPLTLESARPSHTSQYLCASTVASYNEQFFGPGTRLTVL.

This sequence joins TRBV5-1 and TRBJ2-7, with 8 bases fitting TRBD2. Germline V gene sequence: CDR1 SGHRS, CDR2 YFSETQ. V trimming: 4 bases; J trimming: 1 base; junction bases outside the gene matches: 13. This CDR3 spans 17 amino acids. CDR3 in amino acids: CASSASSGGPSSYEQYF. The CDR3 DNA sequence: TGCGCCAGCAGCGCGTCGAGCGGGGGCCCCTCTTCCTACGAGCAGTACTTC.

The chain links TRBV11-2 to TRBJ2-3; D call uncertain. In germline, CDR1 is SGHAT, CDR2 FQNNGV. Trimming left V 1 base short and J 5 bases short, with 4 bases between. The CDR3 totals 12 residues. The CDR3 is CASSLVRDTQYF. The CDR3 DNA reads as TGTGCCAGCAGCTTAGTGAGAGATACGCAGTATTTT.

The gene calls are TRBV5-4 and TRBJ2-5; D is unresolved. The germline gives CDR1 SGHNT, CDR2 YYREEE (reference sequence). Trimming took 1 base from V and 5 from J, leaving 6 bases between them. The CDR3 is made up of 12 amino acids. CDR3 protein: CASSLLTETQYF. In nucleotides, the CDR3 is TGTGCCAGCAGCTTGCTCACTGAGACCCAGTACTTC.

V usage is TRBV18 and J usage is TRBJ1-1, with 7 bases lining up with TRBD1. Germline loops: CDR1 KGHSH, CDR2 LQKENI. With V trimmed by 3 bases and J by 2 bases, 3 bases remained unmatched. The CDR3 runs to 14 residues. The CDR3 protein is CASSPGQLNTEAFF. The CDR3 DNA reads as TGTGCCAGCTCACCGGGACAGTTAAACACTGAAGCTTTCTTT.

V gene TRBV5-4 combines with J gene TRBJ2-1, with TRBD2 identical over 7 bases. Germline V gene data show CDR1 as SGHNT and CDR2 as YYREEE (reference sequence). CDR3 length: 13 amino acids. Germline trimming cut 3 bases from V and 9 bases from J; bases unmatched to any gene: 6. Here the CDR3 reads CASSSGLVGEQFF. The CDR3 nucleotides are TGTGCCAGCAGCTCCGGACTAGTCGGTGAGCAGTTCTTC.

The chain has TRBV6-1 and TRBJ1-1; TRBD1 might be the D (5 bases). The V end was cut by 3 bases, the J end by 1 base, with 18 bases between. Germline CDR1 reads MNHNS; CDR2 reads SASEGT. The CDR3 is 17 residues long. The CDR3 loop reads CASSDYEPGRANTEAFF. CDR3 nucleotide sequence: TGTGCCAGCAGTGACTACGAACCGGGACGGGCGAACACTGAAGCTTTCTTT.

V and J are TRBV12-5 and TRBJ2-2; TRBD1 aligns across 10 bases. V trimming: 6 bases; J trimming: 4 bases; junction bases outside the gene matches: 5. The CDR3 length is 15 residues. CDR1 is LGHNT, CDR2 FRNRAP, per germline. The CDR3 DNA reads TGTGCTAGTGGGACAGACAGGGGGCGCACCGGGGAGCTGTTTTTT. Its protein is CASGTDRGRTGELFF.

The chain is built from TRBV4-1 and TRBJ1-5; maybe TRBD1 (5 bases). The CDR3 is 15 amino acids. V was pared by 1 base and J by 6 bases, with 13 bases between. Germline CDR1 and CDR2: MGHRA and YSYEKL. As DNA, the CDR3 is TGCGCCAGCAGCCAAGCCCTGGGGGGAGGTCAGCCCCAGCATTTT. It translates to CASSQALGGGQPQHF.

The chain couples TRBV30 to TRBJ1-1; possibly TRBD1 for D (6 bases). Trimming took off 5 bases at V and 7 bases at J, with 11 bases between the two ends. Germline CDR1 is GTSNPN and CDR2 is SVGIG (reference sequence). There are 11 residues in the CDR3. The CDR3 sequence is CAWAGDREAFF. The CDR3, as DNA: TGTGCCTGGGCAGGGGATCGTGAAGCTTTCTTT.

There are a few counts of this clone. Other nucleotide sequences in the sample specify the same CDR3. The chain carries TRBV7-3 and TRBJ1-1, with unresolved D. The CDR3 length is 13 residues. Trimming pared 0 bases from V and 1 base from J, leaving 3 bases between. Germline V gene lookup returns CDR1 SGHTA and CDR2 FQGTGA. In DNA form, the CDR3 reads TGTGCCAGCAGCTTAACTGGGAACACTGAAGCTTTCTTT. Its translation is CASSLTGNTEAFF. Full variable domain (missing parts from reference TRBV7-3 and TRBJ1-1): GAGVSQTPSNKVTEKGKYVELRCDPISGHTALYWYRQSLGQGPEFLIYFQGTGAADDSGLPNDRFFAVRPEGSVSTLKIQRTERGDSAVYLCASSLTGNTEAFFGQGTRLTVV.

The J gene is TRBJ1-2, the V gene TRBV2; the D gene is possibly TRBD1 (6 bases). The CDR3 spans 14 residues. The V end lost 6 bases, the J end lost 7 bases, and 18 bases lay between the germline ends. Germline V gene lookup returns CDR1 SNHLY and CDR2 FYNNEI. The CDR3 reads CASSLTGQKGGYTF. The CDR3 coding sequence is TGTGCCAGCAGCCTTACGGGACAAAAGGGTGGCTACACCTTC.

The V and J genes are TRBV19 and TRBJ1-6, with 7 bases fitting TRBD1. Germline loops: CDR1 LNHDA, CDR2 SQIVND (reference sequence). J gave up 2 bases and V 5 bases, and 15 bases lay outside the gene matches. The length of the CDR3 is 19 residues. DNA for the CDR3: TGTGCCAGTAGTCCACAAAGGACAGGATCTAGCGCCTATAATTCACCCCTCCACTTT. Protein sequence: CASSPQRTGSSAYNSPLHF.